The 16 T cell receptor beta chains below were found in one sample sequenced in a study of OX40 agonist ivuxolimab in advanced cancers. Library creation used the immunoSEQ multiplex PCR assay. TCRdb limited this immuneACCESS table to in-frame rearrangements with V and J called. A share of clones is missing; checked studies link under half to unresolved V genes, and the rest is unexplained. The sample data list more than 85,000 clones, and around 90% of these were observed just once. The ten largest make up about 1.6% of the sample. The sequencing here drew on CD4+ or CD8+ T cells sorted from blood, taken in a trial of the OX40 agonist ivuxolimab. These receptors were taken from an adult with an advanced solid tumor such as melanoma, head and neck, liver or kidney cancer.

The V gene is TRBV5-1, the J gene TRBJ2-5; the match to TRBD2 covers 13 bases. Germline V gene lookup returns CDR1 SGHRS and CDR2 YFSETQ. The CDR3 has 16 residues. Germline trimming cut 3 bases from V and 1 base from J; bases unmatched to any gene: 3. The CDR3 here is CASSSGLAGRQETQYF. The DNA of the CDR3 is TGCGCCAGCAGCTCGGGACTAGCGGGACGCCAAGAGACCCAGTACTTC.

The genes are TRBV6-1 and TRBJ2-5, with 9 bases fitting TRBD2. The germline CDR1 and CDR2 sequences are MNHNS and SASEGT. The V segment lost 5 bases and the J segment 1 base; nucleotides outside the gene matches: 2. The CDR3 is 14 amino acids. The DNA for the CDR3 is TGTGCCAGCAGTAAGACTAGCGGCCAAGAGACCCAGTACTTC. Protein: CASSKTSGQETQYF.

This chain connects TRBV5-5 to TRBJ2-2; D uncertain. Germline V CDR1 and CDR2: SGHKS, YYEKEE (reference sequence). This CDR3 comprises 14 residues. Between the trimmed V and J ends, which lost 3 bases and 1 base, there was a span of 7 bases. CDR3 amino acids: CASSSSRNTGELFF. Here the CDR3 DNA reads TGTGCCAGCAGCTCCTCCAGGAACACCGGGGAGCTGTTTTTT.

V is TRBV5-1 and J is TRBJ2-7; D ambiguous. The CDR3 runs 15 residues. Germline loops: CDR1 SGHRS, CDR2 YFSETQ. The V gene lost 1 base and the J gene lost 4 bases, with 15 bases spanning the gap. CDR3 region: CASSLSPSREYEQYF. The CDR3 nucleotides are TGCGCCAGCAGCTTGAGTCCAAGTAGAGAGTACGAGCAGTACTTC.

This clone was seen only once. The V and J genes are TRBV5-4 and TRBJ2-7; D is tentatively TRBD1 or TRBD2 (5 bases each). The V end lost 3 bases, the J end lost 4 bases, and 20 bases lay between the germline ends. The germline CDR1 and CDR2 sequences are SGHNT and YYREEE (reference sequence). This CDR3 contains 16 residues. CDR3 sequence reads: CASSSQDWGSKYEQYF. For the CDR3, the DNA is TGTGCCAGCAGCTCCCAAGACTGGGGGAGTAAGTACGAGCAGTACTTC.

The chain combines TRBV28 with TRBJ1-2, with D possibly matching TRBD1 (5 bases). V lost 3 bases, J lost 0 bases, and 8 bases lay in between. Germline V gives CDR1 MDHEN, CDR2 SYDVKM. The CDR3 totals 14 residues. The CDR3 sequence is CASSFDSANYGYTF. The CDR3 DNA reads TGTGCCAGCAGTTTCGACAGCGCTAACTATGGCTACACCTTC.

The CDR3 coding sequence is TGTGCCAGCAGCCAAGGATTCAGCAGGCGATCCTACGAGCAGTACTTC. This gives the protein CASSQGFSRRSYEQYF. This chain joins TRBV4-2 and TRBJ2-7; D is undetermined. The germline V gene encodes CDR1 LGHNA and CDR2 YNFKEQ. Trimming removed 1 base at V and 1 base at J, with 14 bases between. The CDR3 runs to 16 residues.

The V and J genes are TRBV2 and TRBJ2-5; possible D gene TRBD2, 5 bases. There are 13 residues in the CDR3. Trimming cost V 4 bases and J 4 bases, with 10 bases left between them. The germline V gene encodes CDR1 SNHLY and CDR2 FYNNEI. The chain's CDR3 is CASSVNEGETQYF. The DNA of the CDR3 is TGTGCCAGCAGTGTCAATGAGGGAGAGACCCAGTACTTC.

The chain links TRBV11-3 to TRBJ2-4; D is perhaps TRBD1 or TRBD2 (5 bases each). V was pared by 5 bases and J by 5 bases, with 7 bases between. The CDR3 totals 12 residues. Germline-derived CDR1 and CDR2 are SGHNT and YENEEA. CDR3 nucleotides: TGTGCCAGCAGCACGGGACAAAACATTCAGTACTTC. Its translation is CASSTGQNIQYF.

The J gene is TRBJ2-3, the V gene TRBV13; 10 bases agree with TRBD2. Germline CDR1 PRHDT, CDR2 FYEKMQ (reference sequence). This CDR3 has 17 residues. The V and J ends lost 0 bases and 1 base, in that order; junction bases with no gene match: 4. The CDR3 here is CASSLGFGTSGTDTQYF. CDR3 coding DNA: TGTGCCAGCAGCTTAGGGTTCGGGACTAGCGGCACAGATACGCAGTATTTT.

This clone was observed once. The chain joins TRBV6-1 to TRBJ2-3, with D possibly being TRBD1 or TRBD2 (5 bases each). The germline CDR1 and CDR2 sequences are MNHNS and SASEGT. Trimming took off 5 bases at V and 0 bases at J, with 9 bases between the two ends. This CDR3 has 14 residues. Here the CDR3 DNA reads TGTGCCAGCAGTCGAGGGGTGAGCACAGATACGCAGTATTTT. Protein: CASSRGVSTDTQYF.

The chain combines TRBV18 with TRBJ1-5; 9 bases align to TRBD1. V gave up 4 bases and J gave up 7 bases; unmatched junction bases: 14. Germline V lookup: CDR1 KGHSH, CDR2 LQKENI. The CDR3 totals 17 residues. CDR3 loop: CASSLTGGTVRDQPQHF. The CDR3 bases are TGTGCCAGCTCACTGACAGGGGGGACAGTGCGAGACCAGCCCCAGCATTTT.

This chain links TRBV30 with TRBJ2-7; the D is unclear. The CDR3 spans 16 residues. The V gene lost 4 bases and the J gene lost 4 bases, with 23 bases spanning the gap. From germline, CDR1 is GTSNPN and CDR2 SVGIG (reference sequence). CDR3: CAWTTIRHKGTYEQYF. The CDR3 nucleotides read TGTGCCTGGACCACTATCCGCCACAAGGGTACATACGAGCAGTACTTC.

The chain couples TRBV5-1 to TRBJ2-3; D perhaps matches TRBD1 (6 bases). CDR3 length: 12 residues. The germline V and J ends were trimmed by 5 bases and 6 bases, with 10 bases remaining between them. Germline V lookup: CDR1 SGHRS, CDR2 YFSETQ. The CDR3 bases are TGCGCCAGCAGTTCCCAGGGGGATACGCAGTATTTT. It encodes CASSSQGDTQYF.

The chain has TRBV18 and TRBJ2-4, with a possible D match to TRBD2 (5 bases). Germline assignment: CDR1 KGHSH and CDR2 LQKENI. V lost 3 bases, J lost 7 bases, and 13 bases lay in between. There are 14 residues in the CDR3. The CDR3: CASSPDRTGNIQYF. For the CDR3, the DNA is TGTGCCAGCTCACCCGATAGGACGGGGAACATTCAGTACTTC.

This CDR3 reads CASTRLAVSNEQFF. CDR3 DNA: TGTGCCAGCACCCGACTAGCGGTCTCCAATGAGCAGTTCTTC. This chain joins TRBV11-3 and TRBJ2-1; the match to TRBD2 covers 9 bases. Germline V gives CDR1 SGHNT, CDR2 YENEEA. This CDR3 is 14 amino acids long. V dropped 7 bases and J dropped 6; count of bases not matched to a gene: 7.